Below are 31 T cell receptor beta chains sequenced from a single sample in a study of blood T cell repertoires in COVID-19 (dated by TCRdb to the early 2020s). Library generation was performed with the immunoSEQ multiplex PCR assay. TCRdb carries this immuneACCESS record with in-frame sequences only. Its versions omit some clonotypes, under half of them owing to an unresolved V gene in the studies checked, with the rest unexplained. The sample table contains some 150,000 clones; only one count was recorded for approximately 87% of them. In total, the top ten clones hold roughly 4% of the sample. What was sequenced was peripheral blood. These receptors originate from a woman in her forties with acute or convalescent COVID-19.

This clone was recorded a few times. This rearrangement joins TRBV7-3 to TRBJ2-2, with a tentative D call TRBD2 (5 bases). This CDR3 contains 13 residues. Germline lookup yields CDR1 SGHTA and CDR2 FQGTGA. V was trimmed by 3 bases and J by 5 bases, leaving 7 bases between them. In nucleotides, the CDR3 is TGTGCCAGCAGCTTTGGCGGGACCGGGGAGCTGTTTTTT. Encoded protein: CASSFGGTGELFF.

The chain couples TRBV6-1 to TRBJ2-7, with 7 bases matching TRBD2. The CDR3 is 16 residues long. In germline, CDR1 is MNHNS, CDR2 SASEGT. V shed 4 bases, J shed 1 base, and the junction held 10 bases outside the gene matches. The CDR3 spells CASSGPSGIGSYEQYF. In DNA form, the CDR3 reads TGTGCCAGCAGTGGACCAAGCGGGATTGGGTCCTACGAGCAGTACTTC.

V gene TRBV5-1 combines with J gene TRBJ2-3; 8 nucleotides align to TRBD2. V shed 0 bases and J 3 bases; nucleotides not matched to a gene: 9. The CDR3 runs to 17 residues. CDR1 is SGHRS, CDR2 YFSETQ, per germline. CDR3 sequence: CASSLALRGLETDTQYF. CDR3 DNA sequence: TGCGCCAGCAGCTTGGCCCTACGGGGACTAGAGACAGATACGCAGTATTTT.

Notes on this clone: The junction departs from the called germline gene at one end, perhaps through a read error. The chain links TRBV27 to TRBJ2-1; 8 bases match TRBD2. Per the germline V gene, CDR1 is MNHEY and CDR2 is SMNVEV (reference sequence). This CDR3 is 14 amino acids long. CDR3 loop: CASRRGGSFNEQFF. CDR3 coding DNA: TGTGCCAGCAGACGGGGGGGGTCCTTCAATGAGCAGTTCTTC.

CDR3 residues: CAASSRDTQYF. The CDR3 DNA reads as TGTGCCGCATCGTCACGGGATACGCAGTATTTT. The chain combines TRBV7-2 with TRBJ2-3, with unresolved D. V lost 11 bases and J 6 bases, leaving 12 bases between the germline ends. CDR1 and CDR2 from the germline V gene are SGHTA and FQGNSA. The CDR3 contains 11 residues.

The V and J genes are TRBV7-2 and TRBJ2-7; weak D call: TRBD2 (6 bases). With 5 bases removed from V and 7 bases from J, the gap between germline ends came to 21 bases. Germline-derived CDR1 and CDR2 are SGHTA and FQGNSA. The CDR3 consists of 15 residues. CDR3 loop: CASSPLVRGRGEQYF. Written as DNA, the CDR3 is TGTGCCAGCAGCCCCCTAGTGCGGGGCCGGGGAGAGCAGTACTTC.

V gene TRBV10-3 combines with J gene TRBJ1-1; TRBD1 matches 7 bases. Unmatched junction bases numbered 16, after V lost 6 bases and J lost 3 bases. The CDR3 covers 17 residues. Germline CDR1 reads ENHRY; CDR2 reads SYGVKD. CDR3: CAISPRIRQGVDTEAFF. CDR3 in DNA: TGTGCCATCAGCCCCCGTATTAGACAGGGCGTGGACACTGAAGCTTTCTTT.

This chain connects TRBV5-6 to TRBJ2-5; D unclear. CDR3 size: 15 residues. The V gene lost 0 bases and the J gene lost 5 bases, with 14 bases spanning the gap. In germline, CDR1 is SGHDT, CDR2 YYEEEE. Written as DNA, the CDR3 is TGTGCCAGCAGCTTGGTTGAACTCCTTGTGGAGACCCAGTACTTC. It encodes CASSLVELLVETQYF. Drawing the rest from reference TRBV5-6 and TRBJ2-5, the complete variable domain is DAGVTQSPTHLIKTRGQQVTLRCSPKSGHDTVSWYQQALGQGPQFIFQYYEEEERQRGNFPDRFSGHQFPNYSSELNVNALLLGDSALYLCASSLVELLVETQYFGPGTRLLVL.

The rearrangement uses TRBV15 and TRBJ1-1; D possibly corresponds to TRBD1 (5 bases). Trimming removed 6 bases at V and 2 bases at J, with 13 bases between. Germline V gene lookup returns CDR1 LNHNV and CDR2 YYDKDF (reference sequence). CDR3 length equals 14 residues. CDR3 DNA sequence: TGTGCCACCAGTCGTGGCAGGGTTAACACTGAAGCTTTCTTT. It is translated as CATSRGRVNTEAFF.

This rearrangement joins TRBV7-2 to TRBJ1-3, with 7 bases lining up with TRBD1. CDR1 SGHTA and CDR2 FQGNSA come from the germline V gene. V was pared by 4 bases and J by 0 bases, with 3 bases of the junction left unmatched. CDR3 size: 15 residues. The CDR3 reads CASSSQGSSGNTIYF. CDR3 coding DNA: TGTGCCAGCAGCTCACAGGGGAGCTCTGGAAACACCATATATTTT.

J is TRBJ2-1 and V is TRBV2; 14 bases line up with TRBD2. The CDR3 has 15 residues. The V and J ends lost 7 bases and 9 bases, in that order; junction bases with no gene match: 8. CDR1 is SNHLY and CDR2 is FYNNEI in the germline V gene. In DNA, the CDR3 is TGTGCCAGCACCCAGGGACTAGCGGGAGTCCGTGAGCAGTTCTTC. It translates to CASTQGLAGVREQFF.

The chain carries TRBV7-2 and TRBJ2-5; tentative D call: TRBD2 (6 bases). V was pared by 2 bases and J by 4 bases, with 20 bases between. CDR3 size: 17 residues. Germline assignment: CDR1 SGHTA and CDR2 FQGNSA. The CDR3 reads CASSLLRSVGGVETQYF. In DNA, the CDR3 is TGTGCCAGCAGCTTATTGCGTTCGGTTGGCGGGGTAGAGACCCAGTACTTC.

This clone turned up a few times. The J gene is TRBJ1-2, the V gene TRBV6-1, with TRBD1 as a possible D gene (6 bases). V dropped 0 bases and J dropped 2 bases, with 13 bases sitting between them. The CDR3 totals 16 residues. Germline-derived CDR1 and CDR2 are MNHNS and SASEGT. CDR3 sequence: CASSEAVRGGNYGYTF. CDR3 nucleotides: TGTGCCAGCAGTGAAGCGGTCAGGGGAGGGAACTATGGCTACACCTTC.

This chain joins TRBV25-1 and TRBJ1-5, with D possibly TRBD1 on 5 matching bases. Trimming pared 3 bases from V and 0 bases from J, leaving 6 bases between. CDR1 and CDR2 (germline): MGHDK, SYGVNS. CDR3 size: 14 residues. The CDR3 DNA reads TGTGCCAGCAGTGAGGGACTTAGCAATCAGCCCCAGCATTTT. This gives the protein CASSEGLSNQPQHF.

The J gene is TRBJ2-3, the V gene TRBV5-6; 9 bases align to TRBD1. The CDR3 totals 15 residues. Trimming took 4 bases from V and 1 from J; bases not matched to a gene: 4. Per germline, CDR1 SGHDT and CDR2 YYEEEE. CDR3 bases: TGTGCCAGCAGCCTTTGGACAGGGGGCACAGATACGCAGTATTTT. Its protein product is CASSLWTGGTDTQYF.

The rearrangement uses TRBV6-5 and TRBJ1-3, with a weak D call TRBD1 (5 bases). The CDR3 is made up of 14 amino acids. Germline loops: CDR1 MNHEY, CDR2 SVGAGI. Trimming took off 6 bases at V and 1 base at J, with 10 bases between the two ends. CDR3 DNA sequence: TGTGCCAGCAGCCCGGAGGGGTCTGGAAACACCATATATTTT. Amino acids: CASSPEGSGNTIYF.

This clone was observed a few times. The chain uses TRBV6-2 or TRBV6-3 and TRBJ2-7; 8 bases align to TRBD2. Germline V gives CDR1 MNHEY, CDR2 SVGEGT. The V and J ends lost 2 bases and 5 bases, in that order; junction bases with no gene match: 2. This CDR3 has 13 amino acids. As DNA, the CDR3 is TGTGCCAGCAGTTACGGACTAGCACACGAGCAGTACTTC. This gives the protein CASSYGLAHEQYF.

The rearrangement uses TRBV11-2 and TRBJ2-7; 7 bases line up with TRBD1. Germline V gene sequence: CDR1 SGHAT, CDR2 FQNNGV. The J segment lost 7 bases and the V segment lost 5 bases, leaving 14 bases of the junction unmatched. The CDR3 is 15 amino acids. Here the CDR3 DNA reads TGTGCCAGCAGCCCAACAGGGGCCGCACCAAAGGAGCAGTACTTC. This encodes CASSPTGAAPKEQYF.

V gene TRBV5-1 combines with J gene TRBJ2-2, with 10 bases matching TRBD2. The germline V gene encodes CDR1 SGHRS and CDR2 YFSETQ. V shed 3 bases, J shed 7 bases, and the junction held 9 bases outside the gene matches. The CDR3 is 16 residues long. CDR3: CASSSVAGGGGGELFF. For the CDR3, the DNA is TGCGCCAGCAGCTCGGTAGCGGGAGGCGGTGGCGGGGAGCTGTTTTTT.

The genes are TRBV9 and TRBJ1-5; tentative D call: TRBD1 (5 bases). CDR3 size: 14 residues. V was shortened by 4 bases and J by 2 bases, with 10 bases between the two germline ends. The germline V gene encodes CDR1 SGDLS and CDR2 YYNGEE. CDR3 region: CASSQTGGNQPQHF. The CDR3, as DNA: TGTGCCAGCAGCCAGACGGGGGGCAATCAGCCCCAGCATTTT.

The chain employs TRBV7-6 and TRBJ1-4; no clear D. The V and J ends lost 5 bases and 0 bases respectively, with 10 bases between them. CDR1 SGHVS and CDR2 FNYEAQ come from the germline V gene. The CDR3 consists of 15 residues. The CDR3 spells CASSPSMSTNEKLFF. CDR3 coding DNA: TGTGCCAGCAGCCCGAGCATGTCAACTAATGAAAAACTGTTTTTT.

This clone was picked up one time. The V gene is TRBV3-1 (or the pseudogene TRBV3-2), the J gene TRBJ1-3; D is perhaps TRBD1 (5 bases). Germline V gene sequence: CDR1 LGHDT, CDR2 YNNKEL (reference sequence). V was clipped by 4 bases and J by 0 bases, with 10 bases between them. The CDR3 has 15 amino acids. The CDR3 spells CASSRRQTSGNTIYF. Written as DNA, the CDR3 is TGTGCCAGCAGCCGAAGACAGACCTCTGGAAACACCATATATTTT.

V is TRBV7-9 and J is TRBJ1-1; D might be TRBD1 (6 bases). V was shortened by 1 base and J by 3 bases, with 9 bases between the two germline ends. The germline gives CDR1 SEHNR, CDR2 FQNEAQ (reference sequence). The CDR3 has 14 residues. CDR3 in amino acids: CASSLDRAYTEAFF. CDR3 DNA: TGTGCCAGCAGCTTAGACAGGGCCTACACTGAAGCTTTCTTT.

DNA of the CDR3: TGTGCCACCAGCAGAGATTCTCAGGGATACGGCTACACCTTC. This sequence encodes CATSRDSQGYGYTF. This chain uses TRBV15 with TRBJ1-2, with a tentative D call TRBD1 (5 bases). CDR1 is LNHNV and CDR2 is YYDKDF in the germline V gene (reference sequence). V was pared by 0 bases and J by 8 bases, with 13 bases between. The CDR3 loop spans 14 amino acids. The whole variable domain, remainder taken from reference TRBV15 and TRBJ1-2, is DAMVIQNPRYQVTQFGKPVTLSCSQTLNHNVMYWYQQKSSQAPKLLFHYYDKDFNNEADTPDNFQSRRPNTSFCFLDIRSPGLGDTAMYLCATSRDSQGYGYTFGSGTRLTVV.

The V call is TRBV30, the J call TRBJ2-7, with D possibly TRBD2 on 5 matching bases. V dropped 3 bases and J dropped 3 bases, with 15 bases sitting between them. The CDR3 extends over 14 amino acids. The germline CDR1 and CDR2 sequences are GTSNPN and SVGIG (reference sequence). CDR3 nucleotide sequence: TGTGCCTGGAGGACTCGGGGTCCCGACTACGAGCAGTACTTC. This encodes CAWRTRGPDYEQYF. Full variable domain (rest looked up from reference TRBV30 and TRBJ2-7): SQTIHQWPATLVQPVGSPLSLECTVEGTSNPNLYWYRQAAGRGLQLLFYSVGIGQISSEVPQNLSASRPQDRQFILSSKKLLLSDSGFYLCAWRTRGPDYEQYFGPGTRLTVT.

The J gene is TRBJ2-1, the V gene TRBV15, with 7 bases fitting TRBD2. This CDR3 spans 12 amino acids. Trimming removed 11 bases from V and 3 bases from J; junction bases left unmatched: 4. The germline V gene has CDR1 LNHNV and CDR2 YYDKDF (reference sequence). CDR3 sequence: CAVGLDYNEQFF. DNA of the CDR3: TGTGCCGTCGGACTAGACTACAATGAGCAGTTCTTC.

The chain employs TRBV10-3 and TRBJ2-7, with 14 bases lining up with TRBD2. Trimming removed 6 bases from V and 4 bases from J; junction bases left unmatched: 8. The CDR3 is 16 amino acids. Germline CDR1 ENHRY, CDR2 SYGVKD. This CDR3 reads CAISPGLAGEGYEQYF. Here the CDR3 DNA reads TGTGCCATCAGCCCGGGACTAGCGGGAGAAGGATACGAGCAGTACTTC.

CDR3 DNA: TGCGCCAGCAGTCAATCGGCACACCATAGCAATCAGCCCCAGCATTTT. Amino acid sequence: CASSQSAHHSNQPQHF. The rearrangement uses TRBV23-1 and TRBJ1-5, with D unclear. TRBV23-1 is identified as an open reading frame with a role that is uncertain. V was pared by 0 bases and J by 0 bases, with 9 bases between. The CDR3 is made up of 16 amino acids.

The chain couples TRBV7-3 to TRBJ2-1, with TRBD2 as a possible D gene (6 bases). The V end was cut by 5 bases, the J end by 3 bases, with 17 bases between. This CDR3 contains 16 residues. In germline, CDR1 is SGHTA, CDR2 FQGTGA. The CDR3 region has the DNA TGTGCCAGCAGCCCCCGAGCCTCGCGGGGCTACAATGAGCAGTTCTTC. It specifies CASSPRASRGYNEQFF.

The chain joins TRBV30 to TRBJ2-7; a weak D match, TRBD1 (7 bases). CDR3 length equals 15 residues. Per germline, CDR1 GTSNPN and CDR2 SVGIG (reference sequence). V lost 0 bases to trimming and J lost 3 bases, with 15 bases between them. Here the CDR3 DNA reads TGTGCCTGGAGTGTTAGCTCAGGGGGGTTCTACGAGCAGTACTTC. Translated: CAWSVSSGGFYEQYF.

This chain links TRBV7-8 with TRBJ2-2, with D uncertain. Between the trimmed V and J ends, which lost 5 bases and 5 bases, there was a span of 12 bases. Germline CDR1 and CDR2: SGHVS and FQNEAQ. The CDR3 has 14 residues. The chain's CDR3 is CASSPQVWTGELFF. CDR3 sequence (DNA): TGTGCCAGCAGCCCCCAGGTGTGGACCGGGGAGCTGTTTTTT.